This T cell receptor beta chain was profiled in a study of cytomegalovirus exposure and HLA in healthy donors. Study-level information: From about 180 million T cells, an earlier analysis saw 120 million or so unique TCR beta sequences. Study-wide points: Overall, approximately 150 TCR beta chains were annotated as cytomegalovirus-associated. A previous analysis found most TCR beta V segments productive roughly 87% or roughly 30% of the time. It was only CMV serostatus that was available as immune exposure information.

The PCR had 60 Vbeta and 13 Jbeta primers. Clones were read by immunoSEQ multiplex PCR, and TCRdb kept only the in-frame ones, dropping some. The table records about 120,000 clones, about 69% of them present only once. This clone is a singleton in its sample. Its antigen is still unknown. Trimming cost V 3 bases and J 11 bases; bases outside gene matches: 11. Germline V gene data show CDR1 as GTSNPN and CDR2 as SVGIG (reference sequence). The CDR3 consists of 13 residues. The source material was PBMCs. This clonotype was sampled from a young woman in good health and CMV-seronegative. This chain connects TRBV30 to TRBJ1-2; 8 bases agree with TRBD1. CDR3 in amino acids: CAWRAPRGLPYTF. The CDR3 DNA is TGTGCCTGGAGAGCCCCCAGGGGGCTCCCTTACACCTTC.